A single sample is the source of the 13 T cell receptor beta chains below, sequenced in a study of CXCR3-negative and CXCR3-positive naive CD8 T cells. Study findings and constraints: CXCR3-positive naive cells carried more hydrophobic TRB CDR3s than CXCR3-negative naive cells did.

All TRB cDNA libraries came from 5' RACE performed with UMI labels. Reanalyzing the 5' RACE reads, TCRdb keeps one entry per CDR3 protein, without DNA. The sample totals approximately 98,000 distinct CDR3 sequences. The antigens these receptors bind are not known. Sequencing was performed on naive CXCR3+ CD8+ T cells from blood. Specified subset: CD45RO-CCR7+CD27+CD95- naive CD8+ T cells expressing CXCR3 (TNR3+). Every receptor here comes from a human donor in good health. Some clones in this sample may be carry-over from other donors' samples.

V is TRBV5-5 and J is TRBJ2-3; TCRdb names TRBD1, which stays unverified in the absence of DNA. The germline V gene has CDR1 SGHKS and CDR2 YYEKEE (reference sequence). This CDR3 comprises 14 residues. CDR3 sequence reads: CASSTGQSTDTQYF.

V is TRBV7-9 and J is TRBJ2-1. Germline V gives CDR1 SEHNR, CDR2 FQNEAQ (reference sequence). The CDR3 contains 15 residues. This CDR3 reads CASSPLGGLYNEQFF.

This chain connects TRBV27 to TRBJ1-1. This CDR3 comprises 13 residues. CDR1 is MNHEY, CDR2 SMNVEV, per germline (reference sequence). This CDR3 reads CASSLFLGTEAFF.

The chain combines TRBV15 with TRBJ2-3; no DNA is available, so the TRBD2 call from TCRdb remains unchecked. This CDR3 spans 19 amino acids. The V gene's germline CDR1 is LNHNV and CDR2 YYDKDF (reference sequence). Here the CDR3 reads CATSRDRSWLAGDTDTQYF. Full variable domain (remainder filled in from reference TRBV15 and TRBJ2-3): DAMVIQNPRYQVTQFGKPVTLSCSQTLNHNVMYWYQQKSSQAPKLLFHYYDKDFNNEADTPDNFQSRRPNTSFCFLDIRSPGLGDTAMYLCATSRDRSWLAGDTDTQYFGPGTRLTVL.

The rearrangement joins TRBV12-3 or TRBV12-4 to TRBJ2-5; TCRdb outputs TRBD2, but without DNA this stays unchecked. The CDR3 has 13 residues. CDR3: CASSLGGQETQYF.

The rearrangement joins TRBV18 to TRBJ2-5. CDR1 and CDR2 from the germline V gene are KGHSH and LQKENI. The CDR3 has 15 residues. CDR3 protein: CASSPPLETWETQYF.

The CDR3 loop is CATSKVSGYEQYF. The chain recombines TRBV15 with TRBJ2-7. CDR3 length: 13 residues. CDR1 is LNHNV, CDR2 YYDKDF, per germline (reference sequence).

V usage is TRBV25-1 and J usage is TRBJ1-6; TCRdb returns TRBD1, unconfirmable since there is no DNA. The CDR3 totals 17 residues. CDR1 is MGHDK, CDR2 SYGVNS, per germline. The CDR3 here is CASSGTGGSSYNSPLHF.

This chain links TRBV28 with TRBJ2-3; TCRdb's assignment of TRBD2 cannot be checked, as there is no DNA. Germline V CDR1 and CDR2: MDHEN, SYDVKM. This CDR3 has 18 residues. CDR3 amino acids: CASSFTSGGAVWTDTQYF. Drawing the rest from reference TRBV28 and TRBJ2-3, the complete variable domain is DVKVTQSSRYLVKRTGEKVFLECVQDMDHENMFWYRQDPGLGLRLIYFSYDVKMKEKGDIPEGYSVSREKKERFSLILESASTNQTSMYLCASSFTSGGAVWTDTQYFGPGTRLTVL.

The CDR3 reads CASSSDDGIQETQYF. This rearrangement joins TRBV12-3 or TRBV12-4 to TRBJ2-5. This CDR3 comprises 15 residues.

CDR3 sequence reads: CSARVTPYSYEQYF. The V and J genes are TRBV20-1 and TRBJ2-7; the D call from TCRdb, TRBD2, cannot be confirmed without DNA. The CDR3 is 14 residues long. Germline V lookup: CDR1 DFQATT, CDR2 SNEGSKA (reference sequence).

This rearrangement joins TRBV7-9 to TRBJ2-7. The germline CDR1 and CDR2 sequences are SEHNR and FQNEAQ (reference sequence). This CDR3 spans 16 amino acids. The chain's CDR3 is CASTPTQDRGSYEQYF.

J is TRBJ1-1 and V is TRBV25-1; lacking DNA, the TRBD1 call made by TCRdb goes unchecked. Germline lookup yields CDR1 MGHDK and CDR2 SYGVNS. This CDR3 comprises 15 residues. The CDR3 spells CASSESPGGNTEAFF.